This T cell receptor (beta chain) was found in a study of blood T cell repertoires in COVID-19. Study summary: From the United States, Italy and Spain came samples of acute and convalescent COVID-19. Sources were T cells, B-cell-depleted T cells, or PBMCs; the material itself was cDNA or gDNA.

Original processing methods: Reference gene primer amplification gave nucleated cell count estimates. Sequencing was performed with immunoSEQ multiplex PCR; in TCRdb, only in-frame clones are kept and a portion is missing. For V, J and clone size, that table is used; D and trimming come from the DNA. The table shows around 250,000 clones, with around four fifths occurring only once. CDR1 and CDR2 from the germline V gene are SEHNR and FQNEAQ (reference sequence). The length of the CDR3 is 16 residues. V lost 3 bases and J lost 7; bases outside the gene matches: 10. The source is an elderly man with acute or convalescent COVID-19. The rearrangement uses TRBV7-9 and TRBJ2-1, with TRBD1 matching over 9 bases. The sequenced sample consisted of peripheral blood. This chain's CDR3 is CASSFLTGGAYNEQFF. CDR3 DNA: TGTGCCAGCAGCTTCCTCACAGGGGGCGCTTATAATGAGCAGTTCTTC.